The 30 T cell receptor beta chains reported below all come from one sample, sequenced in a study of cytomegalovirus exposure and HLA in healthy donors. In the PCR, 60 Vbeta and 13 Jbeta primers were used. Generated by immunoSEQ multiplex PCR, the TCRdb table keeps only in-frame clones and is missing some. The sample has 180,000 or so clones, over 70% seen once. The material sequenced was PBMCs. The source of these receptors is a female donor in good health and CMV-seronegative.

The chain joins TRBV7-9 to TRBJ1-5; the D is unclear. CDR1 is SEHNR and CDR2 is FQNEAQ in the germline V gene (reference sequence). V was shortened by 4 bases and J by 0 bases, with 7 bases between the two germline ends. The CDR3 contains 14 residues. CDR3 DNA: TGTGCCAGCAGCTCCGGTTATAGCAATCAGCCCCAGCATTTT. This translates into CASSSGYSNQPQHF.

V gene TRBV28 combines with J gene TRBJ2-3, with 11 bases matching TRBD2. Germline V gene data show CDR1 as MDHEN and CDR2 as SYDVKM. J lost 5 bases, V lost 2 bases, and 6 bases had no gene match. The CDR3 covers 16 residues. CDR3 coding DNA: TGTGCCAGCAGTTTAGTTACTAGCGGGAGAATAGATACGCAGTATTTT. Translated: CASSLVTSGRIDTQYF.

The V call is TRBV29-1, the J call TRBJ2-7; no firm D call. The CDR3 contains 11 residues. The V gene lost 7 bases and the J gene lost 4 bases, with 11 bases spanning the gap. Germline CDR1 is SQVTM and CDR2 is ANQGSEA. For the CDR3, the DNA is TGCAGCGCGACGACACGATACGAGCAGTACTTC. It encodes CSATTRYEQYF.

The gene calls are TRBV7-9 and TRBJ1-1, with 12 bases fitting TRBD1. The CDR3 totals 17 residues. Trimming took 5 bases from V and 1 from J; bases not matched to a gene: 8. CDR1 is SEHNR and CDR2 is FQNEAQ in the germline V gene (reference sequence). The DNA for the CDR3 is TGTGCCAGCAGCAACCGGGACAGGGGGCATGAGAACACTGAAGCTTTCTTT. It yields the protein CASSNRDRGHENTEAFF. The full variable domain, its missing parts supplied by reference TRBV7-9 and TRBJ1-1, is DTGVSQNPRHKITKRGQNVTFRCDPISEHNRLYWYRQTLGQGPEFLTYFQNEAQLEKSRLLSDRFSAERPKGSFSTLEIQRTEQGDSAMYLCASSNRDRGHENTEAFFGQGTRLTVV.

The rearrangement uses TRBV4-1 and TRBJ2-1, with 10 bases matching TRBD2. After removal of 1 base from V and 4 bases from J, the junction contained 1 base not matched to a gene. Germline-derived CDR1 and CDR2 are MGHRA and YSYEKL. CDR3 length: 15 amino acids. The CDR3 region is CASSQGTSGYNEQFF. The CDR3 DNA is TGCGCCAGCAGCCAAGGGACTAGCGGTTACAATGAGCAGTTCTTC.

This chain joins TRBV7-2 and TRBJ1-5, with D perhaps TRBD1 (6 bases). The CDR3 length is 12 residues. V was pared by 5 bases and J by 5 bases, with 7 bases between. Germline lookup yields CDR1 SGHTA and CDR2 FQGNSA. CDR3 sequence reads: CASSTGYQPQHF. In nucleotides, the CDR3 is TGTGCCAGCAGCACAGGGTATCAGCCCCAGCATTTT.

The CDR3 bases are TGTGCCAGCAGTCTAACAGGGATCAGGGAAAAACTGTTTTTT. Its protein is CASSLTGIREKLFF. The rearrangement uses TRBV28 and TRBJ1-4; D possibly corresponds to TRBD1 (6 bases). There are 14 residues in the CDR3. Germline values: CDR1 MDHEN, CDR2 SYDVKM. The V end lost 5 bases, the J end lost 8 bases, and 15 bases lay between the germline ends.

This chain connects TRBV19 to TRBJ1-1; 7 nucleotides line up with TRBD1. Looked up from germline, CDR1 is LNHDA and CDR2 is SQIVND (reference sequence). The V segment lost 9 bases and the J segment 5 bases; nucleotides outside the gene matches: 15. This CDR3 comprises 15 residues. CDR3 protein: CASPWPVQGRTEAFF. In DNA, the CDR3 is TGTGCCAGCCCTTGGCCAGTACAGGGGAGGACTGAAGCTTTCTTT.

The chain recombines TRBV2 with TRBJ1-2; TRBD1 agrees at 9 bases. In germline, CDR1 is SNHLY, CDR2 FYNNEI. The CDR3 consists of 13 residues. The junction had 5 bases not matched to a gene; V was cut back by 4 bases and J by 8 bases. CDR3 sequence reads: CASSVSGQGGYTF. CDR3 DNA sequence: TGTGCCAGCAGTGTGTCGGGACAGGGAGGCTACACCTTC. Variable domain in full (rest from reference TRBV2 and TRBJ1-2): EPEVTQTPSHQVTQMGQEVILRCVPISNHLYFYWYRQILGQKVEFLVSFYNNEISEKSEIFDDQFSVERPDGSNFTLKIRSTKLEDSAMYFCASSVSGQGGYTFGSGTRLTVV.

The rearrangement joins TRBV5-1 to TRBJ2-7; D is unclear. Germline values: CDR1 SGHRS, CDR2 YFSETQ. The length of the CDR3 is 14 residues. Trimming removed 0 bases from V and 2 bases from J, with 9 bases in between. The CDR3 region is CASSLVRVPYEQYF. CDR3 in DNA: TGCGCCAGCAGCTTGGTACGGGTACCCTACGAGCAGTACTTC.

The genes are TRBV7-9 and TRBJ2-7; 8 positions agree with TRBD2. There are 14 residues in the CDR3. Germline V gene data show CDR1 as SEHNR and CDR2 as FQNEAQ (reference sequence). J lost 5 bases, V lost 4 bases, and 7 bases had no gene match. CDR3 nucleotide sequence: TGTGCCAGCAGCTCAGATATAGCGGGGAACGAGCAGTACTTC. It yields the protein CASSSDIAGNEQYF.

The CDR3 DNA follows: TGTGCCAGCAGGGGACTAGTTCGGGAGACCCAGTACTTC. It yields the protein CASRGLVRETQYF. The chain links TRBV6-6 to TRBJ2-5; 8 nucleotides line up with TRBD2. This CDR3 contains 13 residues. The germline V gene encodes CDR1 MNHNY and CDR2 SVGAGI (reference sequence). The V gene end was trimmed by 6 bases and the J gene end by 5 bases; junction bases not matched to a gene: 5.

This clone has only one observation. The CDR3 loop is CASSPQDRGYEQYF. CDR3 bases: TGTGCCAGCAGCCCACAGGACAGGGGCTACGAGCAGTACTTC. V is TRBV5-4 and J is TRBJ2-7; 9 nucleotides line up with TRBD1. This CDR3 has 14 residues. The ends lost 4 bases at V and 3 bases at J; junction bases unmatched: 5. Germline CDR1 is SGHNT and CDR2 is YYREEE (reference sequence).

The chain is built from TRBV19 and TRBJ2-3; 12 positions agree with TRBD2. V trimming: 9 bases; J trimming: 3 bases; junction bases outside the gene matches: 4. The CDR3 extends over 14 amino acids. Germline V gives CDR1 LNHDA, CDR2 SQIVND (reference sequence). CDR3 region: CASPTSGSTDTQYF. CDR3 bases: TGTGCCAGCCCGACTAGCGGGAGTACAGATACGCAGTATTTT.

CDR3 DNA sequence: TGTGCCAGCAGCTACCTTGGGACAGGGGGCGTCTATGGCTACACCTTC. This translates into CASSYLGTGGVYGYTF. V gene TRBV5-4 combines with J gene TRBJ1-2; 12 bases align to TRBD1. CDR1 is SGHNT, CDR2 YYREEE, per germline (reference sequence). After removal of 3 bases from V and 4 bases from J, the junction contained 7 bases not matched to a gene. The CDR3 totals 16 residues.

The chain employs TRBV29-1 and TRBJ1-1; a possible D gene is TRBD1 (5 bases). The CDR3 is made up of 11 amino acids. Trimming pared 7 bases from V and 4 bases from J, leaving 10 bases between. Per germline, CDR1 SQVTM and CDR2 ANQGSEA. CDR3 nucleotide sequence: TGCAGCGGACTGGGGGGCACTGAAGCTTTCTTT. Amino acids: CSGLGGTEAFF.

This CDR3 reads CASSFRTGEGYTF. CDR3 DNA: TGTGCCAGCTCATTCAGGACAGGGGAAGGCTACACCTTC. The chain employs TRBV18 and TRBJ1-2, with 9 bases identical to TRBD1. V lost 5 bases, J lost 8 bases, and 6 bases stayed unmatched. CDR1 and CDR2 from the germline V gene are KGHSH and LQKENI. The CDR3 is 13 amino acids.

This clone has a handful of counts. The CDR3 reads CASSLGQVNTGELFF. In DNA, the CDR3 is TGTGCCAGCAGCTTAGGACAGGTGAACACCGGGGAGCTGTTTTTT. The gene calls are TRBV7-9 and TRBJ2-2; D is perhaps TRBD1 (6 bases). Trimming stripped 1 base from V and 1 base from J, with 7 bases between. This CDR3 is 15 amino acids long. Germline V gene sequence: CDR1 SEHNR, CDR2 FQNEAQ (reference sequence). Looking up the rest from reference TRBV7-9 and TRBJ2-2 gives the full variable domain: DTGVSQNPRHKITKRGQNVTFRCDPISEHNRLYWYRQTLGQGPEFLTYFQNEAQLEKSRLLSDRFSAERPKGSFSTLEIQRTEQGDSAMYLCASSLGQVNTGELFFGEGSRLTVL.

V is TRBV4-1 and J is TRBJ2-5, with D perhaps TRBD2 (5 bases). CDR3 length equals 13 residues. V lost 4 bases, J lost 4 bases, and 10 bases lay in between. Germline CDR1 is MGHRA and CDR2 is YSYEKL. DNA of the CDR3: TGCGCCAGCAGCCGACTAACTTTAGAGACCCAGTACTTC. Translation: CASSRLTLETQYF.

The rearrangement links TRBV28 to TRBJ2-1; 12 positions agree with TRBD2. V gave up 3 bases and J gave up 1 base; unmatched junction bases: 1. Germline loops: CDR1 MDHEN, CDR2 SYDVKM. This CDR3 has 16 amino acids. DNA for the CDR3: TGTGCCAGCAGTTTGACTAGCGGGGGTTCCTACAATGAGCAGTTCTTC. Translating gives CASSLTSGGSYNEQFF.

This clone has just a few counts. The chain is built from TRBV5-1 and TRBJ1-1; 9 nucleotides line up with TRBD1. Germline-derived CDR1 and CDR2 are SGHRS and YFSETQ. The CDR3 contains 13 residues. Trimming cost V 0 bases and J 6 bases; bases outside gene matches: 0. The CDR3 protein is CASSLGDRAEAFF. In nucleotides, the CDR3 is TGCGCCAGCAGCTTGGGGGACAGGGCTGAAGCTTTCTTT.

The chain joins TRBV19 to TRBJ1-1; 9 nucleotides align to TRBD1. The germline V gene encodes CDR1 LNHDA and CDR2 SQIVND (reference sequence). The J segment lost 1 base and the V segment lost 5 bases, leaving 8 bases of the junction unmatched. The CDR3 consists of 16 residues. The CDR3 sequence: CASSFIQGAGNTEAFF. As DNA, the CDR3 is TGTGCCAGTAGTTTCATACAGGGGGCGGGGAACACTGAAGCTTTCTTT.

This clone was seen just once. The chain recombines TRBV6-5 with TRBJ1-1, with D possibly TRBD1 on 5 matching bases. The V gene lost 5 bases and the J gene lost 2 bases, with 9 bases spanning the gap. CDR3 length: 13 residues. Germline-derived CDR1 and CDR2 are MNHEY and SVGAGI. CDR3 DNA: TGTGCCAGCAGTCCTACAGGAAACACTGAAGCTTTCTTT. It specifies CASSPTGNTEAFF.

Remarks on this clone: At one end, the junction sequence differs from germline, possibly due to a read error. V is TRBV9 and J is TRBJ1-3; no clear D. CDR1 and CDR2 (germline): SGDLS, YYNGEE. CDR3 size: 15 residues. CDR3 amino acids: CASSVVGSSGDTIYF. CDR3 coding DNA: TGTGCCAGCAGCGTAGTCGGCAGCTCTGGAGACACCATATATTTT.

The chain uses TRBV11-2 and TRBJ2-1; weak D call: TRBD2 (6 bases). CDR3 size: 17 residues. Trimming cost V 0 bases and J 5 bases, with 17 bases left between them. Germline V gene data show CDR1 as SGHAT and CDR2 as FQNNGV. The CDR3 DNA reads TGTGCCAGCAGCTTAGATAGGGAGGCAGTGCCTAACAATGAGCAGTTCTTC. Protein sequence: CASSLDREAVPNNEQFF.

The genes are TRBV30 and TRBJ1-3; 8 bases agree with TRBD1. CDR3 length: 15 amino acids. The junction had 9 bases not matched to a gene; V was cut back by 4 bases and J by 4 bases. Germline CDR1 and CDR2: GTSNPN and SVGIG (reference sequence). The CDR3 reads CAWTPGQVRGNTIYF. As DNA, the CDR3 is TGTGCCTGGACTCCGGGACAGGTCCGCGGAAACACCATATATTTT.

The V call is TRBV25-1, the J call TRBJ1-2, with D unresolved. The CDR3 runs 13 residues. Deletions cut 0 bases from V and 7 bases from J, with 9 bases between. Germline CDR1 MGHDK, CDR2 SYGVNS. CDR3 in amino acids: CASSEYPAGGYTF. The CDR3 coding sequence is TGTGCCAGCAGTGAATACCCCGCAGGTGGCTACACCTTC.

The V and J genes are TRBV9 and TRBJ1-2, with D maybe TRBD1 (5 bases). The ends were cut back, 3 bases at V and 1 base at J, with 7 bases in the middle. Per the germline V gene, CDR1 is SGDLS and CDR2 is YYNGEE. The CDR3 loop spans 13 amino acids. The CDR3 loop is CASSGDFNYGYTF. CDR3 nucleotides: TGTGCCAGCAGCGGGGACTTTAACTATGGCTACACCTTC.

In DNA form, the CDR3 reads TGCGCCAGCAGCTTGGTTCCGGGGAGCTCCTACAATGAGCAGTTCTTC. As protein: CASSLVPGSSYNEQFF. The genes are TRBV5-1 and TRBJ2-1, with a possible D match to TRBD2 (5 bases). CDR3 length equals 16 residues. V was cut by 0 bases and J by 0 bases, with 10 bases left in between. The V gene's germline CDR1 is SGHRS and CDR2 YFSETQ.

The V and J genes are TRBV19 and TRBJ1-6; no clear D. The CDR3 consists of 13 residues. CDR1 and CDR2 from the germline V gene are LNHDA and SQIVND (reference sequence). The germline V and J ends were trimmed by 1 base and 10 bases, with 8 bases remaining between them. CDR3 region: CASSIVGKSPLHF. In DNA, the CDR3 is TGTGCCAGTAGTATAGTCGGGAAATCACCCCTCCACTTT.